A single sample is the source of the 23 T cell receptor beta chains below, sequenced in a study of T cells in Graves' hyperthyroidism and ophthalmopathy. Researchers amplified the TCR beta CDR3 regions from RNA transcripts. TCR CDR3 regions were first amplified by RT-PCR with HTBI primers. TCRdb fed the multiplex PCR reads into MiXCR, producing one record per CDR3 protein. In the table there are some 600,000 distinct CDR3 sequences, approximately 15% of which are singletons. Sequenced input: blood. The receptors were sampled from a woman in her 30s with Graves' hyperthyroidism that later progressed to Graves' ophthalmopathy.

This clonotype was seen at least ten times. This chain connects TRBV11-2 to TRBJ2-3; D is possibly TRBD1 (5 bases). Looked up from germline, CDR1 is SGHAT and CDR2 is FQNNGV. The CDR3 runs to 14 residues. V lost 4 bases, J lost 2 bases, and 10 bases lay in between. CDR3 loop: CASSSQVYTDTQYF. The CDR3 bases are TGTGCCAGCAGCTCACAGGTATACACAGATACGCAGTATTTT.

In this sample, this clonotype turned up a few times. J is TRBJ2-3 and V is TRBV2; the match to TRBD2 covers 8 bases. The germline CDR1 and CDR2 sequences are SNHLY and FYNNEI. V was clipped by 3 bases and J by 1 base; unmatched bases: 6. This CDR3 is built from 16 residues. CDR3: CASSDGAGDGTDTQYF. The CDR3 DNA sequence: TGTGCCAGCAGTGATGGAGCGGGAGACGGCACAGATACGCAGTATTTT. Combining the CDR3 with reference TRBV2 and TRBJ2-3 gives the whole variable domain EPEVTQTPSHQVTQMGQEVILRCVPISNHLYFYWYRQILGQKVEFLVSFYNNEISEKSEIFDDQFSVERPDGSNFTLKIRSTKLEDSAMYFCASSDGAGDGTDTQYFGPGTRLTVL.

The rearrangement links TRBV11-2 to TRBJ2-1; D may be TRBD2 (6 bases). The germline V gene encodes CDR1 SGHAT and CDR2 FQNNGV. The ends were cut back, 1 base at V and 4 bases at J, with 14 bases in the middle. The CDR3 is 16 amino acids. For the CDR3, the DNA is TGTGCCAGCAGCTTAGGTTCGGGACTTCAATACAATGAGCAGTTCTTC. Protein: CASSLGSGLQYNEQFF.

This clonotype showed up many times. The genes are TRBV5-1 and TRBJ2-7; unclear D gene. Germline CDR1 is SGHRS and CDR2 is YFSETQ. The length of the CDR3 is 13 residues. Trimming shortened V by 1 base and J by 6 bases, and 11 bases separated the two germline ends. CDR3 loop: CASSLNTLFEQYF. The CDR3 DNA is TGCGCCAGCAGCTTGAATACCCTGTTCGAGCAGTACTTC.

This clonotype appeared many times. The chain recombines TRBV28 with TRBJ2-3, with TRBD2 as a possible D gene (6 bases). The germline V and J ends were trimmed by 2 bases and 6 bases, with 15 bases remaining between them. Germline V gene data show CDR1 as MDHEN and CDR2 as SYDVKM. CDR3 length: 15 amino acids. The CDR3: CASSLDGSEVDTQYF. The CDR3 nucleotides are TGTGCCAGCAGTTTAGACGGGAGTGAGGTGGATACGCAGTATTTT.

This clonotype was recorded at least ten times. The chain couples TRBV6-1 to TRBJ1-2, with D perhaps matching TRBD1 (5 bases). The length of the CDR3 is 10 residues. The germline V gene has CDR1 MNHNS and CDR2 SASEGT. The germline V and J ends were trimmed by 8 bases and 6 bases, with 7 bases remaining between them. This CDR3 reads CASARDGYTF. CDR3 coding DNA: TGTGCCAGCGCCAGGGATGGCTACACCTTC.

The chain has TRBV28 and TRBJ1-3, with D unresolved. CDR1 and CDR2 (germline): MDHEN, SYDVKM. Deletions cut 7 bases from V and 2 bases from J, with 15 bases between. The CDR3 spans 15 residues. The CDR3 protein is CASTLLGVPGNTIYF. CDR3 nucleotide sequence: TGTGCCAGCACCTTACTCGGAGTCCCTGGAAACACCATATATTTT. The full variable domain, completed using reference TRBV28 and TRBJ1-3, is DVKVTQSSRYLVKRTGEKVFLECVQDMDHENMFWYRQDPGLGLRLIYFSYDVKMKEKGDIPEGYSVSREKKERFSLILESASTNQTSMYLCASTLLGVPGNTIYFGEGSWLTVV.

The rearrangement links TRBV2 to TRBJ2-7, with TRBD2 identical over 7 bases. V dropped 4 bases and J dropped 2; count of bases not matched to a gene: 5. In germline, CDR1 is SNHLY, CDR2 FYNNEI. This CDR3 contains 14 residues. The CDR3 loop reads CASSGGGAPYEQYF. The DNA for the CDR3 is TGTGCCAGCAGTGGGGGAGGGGCACCCTACGAGCAGTACTTC.

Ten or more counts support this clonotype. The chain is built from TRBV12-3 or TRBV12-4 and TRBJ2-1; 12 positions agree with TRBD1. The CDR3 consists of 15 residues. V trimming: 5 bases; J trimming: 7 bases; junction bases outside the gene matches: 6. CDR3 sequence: CASSIRDRGLNEQFF. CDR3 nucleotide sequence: TGTGCCAGCAGTATCCGGGACAGGGGGCTAAATGAGCAGTTCTTC.

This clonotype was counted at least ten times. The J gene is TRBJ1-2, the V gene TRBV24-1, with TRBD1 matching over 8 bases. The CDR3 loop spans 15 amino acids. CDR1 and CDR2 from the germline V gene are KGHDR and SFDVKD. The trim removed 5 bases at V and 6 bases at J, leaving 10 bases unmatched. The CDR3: CATSGEDRAWDGYTF. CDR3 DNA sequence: TGTGCCACCAGTGGGGAGGACAGGGCATGGGATGGCTACACCTTC.

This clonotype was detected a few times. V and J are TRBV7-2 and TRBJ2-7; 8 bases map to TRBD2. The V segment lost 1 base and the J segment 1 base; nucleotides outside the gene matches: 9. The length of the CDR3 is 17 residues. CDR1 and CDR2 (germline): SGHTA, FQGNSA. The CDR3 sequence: CASSLVASGLSSYEQYF. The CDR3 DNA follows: TGTGCCAGCAGCTTAGTAGCTAGCGGGTTGAGTTCCTACGAGCAGTACTTC.

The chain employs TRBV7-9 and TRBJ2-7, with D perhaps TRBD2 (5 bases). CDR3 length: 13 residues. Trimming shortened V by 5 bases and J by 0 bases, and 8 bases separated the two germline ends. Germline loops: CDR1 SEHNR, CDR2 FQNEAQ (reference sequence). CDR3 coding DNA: TGTGCCAGCAGCGTCGGGAACTCCTACGAGCAGTACTTC. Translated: CASSVGNSYEQYF.

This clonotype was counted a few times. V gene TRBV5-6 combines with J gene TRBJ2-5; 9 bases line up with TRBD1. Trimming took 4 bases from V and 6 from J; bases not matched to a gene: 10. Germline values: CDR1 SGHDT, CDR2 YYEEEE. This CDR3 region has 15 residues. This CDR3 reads CASSVWDRESQTQYF. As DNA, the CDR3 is TGTGCCAGCAGCGTATGGGACAGGGAGTCGCAGACCCAGTACTTC.

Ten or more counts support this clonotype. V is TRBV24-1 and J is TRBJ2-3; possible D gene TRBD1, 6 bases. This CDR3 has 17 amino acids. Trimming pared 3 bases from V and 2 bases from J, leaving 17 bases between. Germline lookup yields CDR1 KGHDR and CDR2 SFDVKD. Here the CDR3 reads CATSDLGPGETTDTQYF. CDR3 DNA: TGTGCCACCAGTGATCTAGGCCCAGGGGAGACCACAGATACGCAGTATTTT.

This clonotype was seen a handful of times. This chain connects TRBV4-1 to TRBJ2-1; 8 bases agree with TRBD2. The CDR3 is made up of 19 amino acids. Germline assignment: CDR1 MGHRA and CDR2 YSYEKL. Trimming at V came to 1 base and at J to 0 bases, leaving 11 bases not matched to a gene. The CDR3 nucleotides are TGCGCCAGCAGCCAAGGACTAGCGAGGAAAAAAAGCTCCTACAATGAGCAGTTCTTC. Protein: CASSQGLARKKSSYNEQFF.

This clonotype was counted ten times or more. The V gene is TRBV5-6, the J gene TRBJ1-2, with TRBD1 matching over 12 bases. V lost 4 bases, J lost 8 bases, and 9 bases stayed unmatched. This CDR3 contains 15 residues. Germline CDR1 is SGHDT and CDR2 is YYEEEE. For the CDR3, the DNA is TGTGCCAGCAGCCTCGGGACAGGGGGCTTGGGAGGCTACACCTTC. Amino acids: CASSLGTGGLGGYTF. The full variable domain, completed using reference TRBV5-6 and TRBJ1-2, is DAGVTQSPTHLIKTRGQQVTLRCSPKSGHDTVSWYQQALGQGPQFIFQYYEEEERQRGNFPDRFSGHQFPNYSSELNVNALLLGDSALYLCASSLGTGGLGGYTFGSGTRLTVV.

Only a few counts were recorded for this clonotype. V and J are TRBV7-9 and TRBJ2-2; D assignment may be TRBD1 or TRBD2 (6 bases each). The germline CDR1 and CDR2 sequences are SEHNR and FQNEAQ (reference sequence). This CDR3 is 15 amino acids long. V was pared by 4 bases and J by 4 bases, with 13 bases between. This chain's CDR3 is CASSSRGALTGELFF. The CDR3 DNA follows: TGTGCCAGCAGCTCTAGGGGGGCGCTCACCGGGGAGCTGTTTTTT.

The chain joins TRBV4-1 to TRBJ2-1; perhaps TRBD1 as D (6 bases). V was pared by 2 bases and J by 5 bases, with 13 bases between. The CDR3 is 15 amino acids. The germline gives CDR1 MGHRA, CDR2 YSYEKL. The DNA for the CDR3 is TGCGCCAGCAGCCAAATACAGGGTTTCCACAATGAGCAGTTCTTC. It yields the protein CASSQIQGFHNEQFF.

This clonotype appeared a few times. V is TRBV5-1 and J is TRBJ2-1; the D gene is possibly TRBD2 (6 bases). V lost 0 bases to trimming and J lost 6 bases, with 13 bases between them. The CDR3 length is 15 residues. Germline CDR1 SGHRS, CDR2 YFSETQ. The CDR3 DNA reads TGCGCCAGCAGCTTGGCGGGAGTAGAGGGCAATGAGCAGTTCTTC. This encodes CASSLAGVEGNEQFF.

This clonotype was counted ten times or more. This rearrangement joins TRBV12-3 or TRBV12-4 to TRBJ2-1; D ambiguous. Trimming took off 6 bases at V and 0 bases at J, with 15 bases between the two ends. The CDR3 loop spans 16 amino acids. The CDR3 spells CASSLTRRPSYNEQFF. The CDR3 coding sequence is TGTGCCAGCAGCCTCACCAGAAGGCCCTCCTACAATGAGCAGTTCTTC.

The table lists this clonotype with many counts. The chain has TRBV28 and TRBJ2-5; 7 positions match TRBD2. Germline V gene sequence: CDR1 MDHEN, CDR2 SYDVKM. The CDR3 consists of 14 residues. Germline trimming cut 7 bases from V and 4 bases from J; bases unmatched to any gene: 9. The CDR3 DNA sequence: TGTGCCAGCATAGGCGGGAGCGCCGGAGAGACCCAGTACTTC. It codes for CASIGGSAGETQYF.

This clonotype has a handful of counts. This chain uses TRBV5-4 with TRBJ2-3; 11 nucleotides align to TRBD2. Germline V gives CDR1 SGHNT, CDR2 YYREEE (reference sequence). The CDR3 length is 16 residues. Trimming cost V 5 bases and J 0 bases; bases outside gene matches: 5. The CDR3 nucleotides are TGTGCCAGCAGGTTTAGCGGGAGGGCTAGCACAGATACGCAGTATTTT. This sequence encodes CASRFSGRASTDTQYF.

CDR3 in DNA: TGCAGCGTTGACACGGGACAGCCGAGACCAGATACGCAGTATTTT. Protein product: CSVDTGQPRPDTQYF. V and J are TRBV29-1 and TRBJ2-3; 7 positions match TRBD1. The CDR3 length is 15 residues. V was pared by 3 bases and J by 4 bases, with 10 bases of the junction left unmatched. Germline V CDR1 and CDR2: SQVTM, ANQGSEA.